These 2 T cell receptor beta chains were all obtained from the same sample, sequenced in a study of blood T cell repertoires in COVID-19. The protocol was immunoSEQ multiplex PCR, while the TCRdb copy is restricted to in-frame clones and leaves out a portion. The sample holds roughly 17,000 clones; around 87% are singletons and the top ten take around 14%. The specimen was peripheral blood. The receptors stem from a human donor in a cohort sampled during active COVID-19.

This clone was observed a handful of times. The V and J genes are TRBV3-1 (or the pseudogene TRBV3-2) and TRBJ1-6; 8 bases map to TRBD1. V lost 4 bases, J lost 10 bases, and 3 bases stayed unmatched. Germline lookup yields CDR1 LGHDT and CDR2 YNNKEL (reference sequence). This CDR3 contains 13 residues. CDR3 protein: CASSLNRGSPLHF. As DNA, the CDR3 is TGTGCCAGCAGCCTCAACAGGGGGTCACCCCTCCACTTT.

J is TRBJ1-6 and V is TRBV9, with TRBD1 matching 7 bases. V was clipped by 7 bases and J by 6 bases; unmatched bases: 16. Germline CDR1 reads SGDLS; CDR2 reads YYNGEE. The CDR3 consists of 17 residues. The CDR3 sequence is CASSGTEATRVNSPLHF. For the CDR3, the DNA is TGTGCCAGCTCCGGGACAGAGGCCACACGCGTTAATTCACCCCTCCACTTT.